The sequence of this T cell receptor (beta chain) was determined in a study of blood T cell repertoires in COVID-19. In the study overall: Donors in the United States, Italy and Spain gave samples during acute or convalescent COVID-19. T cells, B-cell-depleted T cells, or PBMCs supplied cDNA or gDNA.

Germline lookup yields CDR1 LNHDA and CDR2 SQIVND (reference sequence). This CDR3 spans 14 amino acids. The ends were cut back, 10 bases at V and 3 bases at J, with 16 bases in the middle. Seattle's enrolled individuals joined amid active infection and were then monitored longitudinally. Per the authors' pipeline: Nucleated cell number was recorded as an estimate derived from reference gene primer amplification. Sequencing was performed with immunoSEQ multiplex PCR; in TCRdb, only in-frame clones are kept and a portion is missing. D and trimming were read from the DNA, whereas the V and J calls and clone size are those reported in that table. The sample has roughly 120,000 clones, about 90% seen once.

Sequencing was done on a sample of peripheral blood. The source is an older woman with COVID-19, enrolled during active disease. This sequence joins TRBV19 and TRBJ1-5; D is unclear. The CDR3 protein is CATQEHRDNQPQHF. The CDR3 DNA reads TGTGCCACCCAAGAACACCGGGACAATCAGCCCCAGCATTTT.